Included here is one T cell receptor beta chain sequence, with context. The sample originates from a study of control samples from healthy donors and cancer patients. The CDR3 loop spans 14 amino acids. CDR1 MNHEY and CDR2 SMNVEV come from the germline V gene (reference sequence). Trimming cost V 2 bases and J 1 base, with 6 bases left between them. Sequencing used immunoSEQ multiplex PCR; TCRdb keeps in-frame clones, though not all of them. The table includes 100,000 to 150,000 clones, about nine tenths detected once. The receptor's source is a woman in her fifties or sixties in good health. The chain uses TRBV27 and TRBJ1-5, with D unresolved. The sequencing input was blood. This CDR3 is CASSLGPSNQPQHF. Written as DNA, the CDR3 is TGTGCCAGCAGTTTAGGACCGAGCAATCAGCCCCAGCATTTT.